The 31 T cell receptor beta chains presented below share a single source sample, sequenced in a study of blood T cell dynamics during melanoma immunotherapy. The assay was immunoSEQ multiplex PCR, and TCRdb's table has in-frame clones only and misses some. Of more than 12,000 clones listed, approximately 90% are singletons. Time point noted: week 3, after first cycle of checkpoint inhibitor. The source material was blood, sampled from a patient treated with checkpoint blockade. The receptors come from a human donor with melanoma.

This chain links TRBV7-2 with TRBJ2-1; D gene ambiguous. V was clipped by 5 bases and J by 5 bases, with 7 bases between them. There are 12 residues in the CDR3. Germline V CDR1 and CDR2: SGHTA, FQGNSA. The CDR3 sequence: CASSRNNNEQFF. CDR3 DNA: TGTGCCAGCAGCCGAAACAACAATGAGCAGTTCTTC.

The chain joins TRBV2 to TRBJ1-5; no clear D gene. This CDR3 region has 13 residues. Per the germline V gene, CDR1 is SNHLY and CDR2 is FYNNEI. Trimming removed 3 bases at V and 1 base at J, with 4 bases between. Here the CDR3 reads CASSDPSNQPQHF. In DNA, the CDR3 is TGTGCCAGCAGTGATCCAAGCAATCAGCCCCAGCATTTT.

The chain combines TRBV5-1 with TRBJ2-5; 9 bases agree with TRBD1. Germline CDR1 SGHRS, CDR2 YFSETQ. With 3 bases clipped from V and 10 bases from J, the junction kept 4 bases outside the gene matches. The CDR3 loop spans 12 amino acids. CDR3 nucleotide sequence: TGCGCCAGCAGCTGGGGACAGGGAGGCCAGTACTTC. Its translation is CASSWGQGGQYF.

About this clone: A junction boundary mismatches the germline segment, possibly from a read error. V gene TRBV7-7 combines with J gene TRBJ2-1, with 9 bases matching TRBD2. Germline V CDR1 and CDR2: SSHAT, FNYEAQ (reference sequence). The CDR3 runs to 16 residues. The CDR3 nucleotides read TGTGCTAGCAGCCCCGGCGGACTAGCGCCTTACAATGAGCAGTTCTTC. This codes for CASSPGGLAPYNEQFF.

V usage is TRBV2 and J usage is TRBJ1-1; D is possibly TRBD1 (5 bases). The CDR3 is 15 residues long. Germline V CDR1 and CDR2: SNHLY, FYNNEI. Trimming left V 4 bases short and J 2 bases short, with 14 bases between. The CDR3 region has the DNA TGTGCCAGCAGTGCAAGGGTTGGGGCTAACACTGAAGCTTTCTTT. This codes for CASSARVGANTEAFF. Full variable domain (rest looked up from reference TRBV2 and TRBJ1-1): EPEVTQTPSHQVTQMGQEVILRCVPISNHLYFYWYRQILGQKVEFLVSFYNNEISEKSEIFDDQFSVERPDGSNFTLKIRSTKLEDSAMYFCASSARVGANTEAFFGQGTRLTVV.

This rearrangement joins TRBV7-8 to TRBJ2-7; 8 bases fit TRBD2. Germline V gene lookup returns CDR1 SGHVS and CDR2 FQNEAQ. Trimming at V came to 2 bases and at J to 3 bases, leaving 3 bases not matched to a gene. This CDR3 contains 14 residues. The CDR3 loop reads CASSLLAGGYEQYF. CDR3 DNA sequence: TGTGCCAGCAGCTTACTAGCGGGTGGCTACGAGCAGTACTTC.

The chain couples TRBV5-6 to TRBJ1-2; TRBD1 matches 8 bases. Germline V gene data show CDR1 as SGHDT and CDR2 as YYEEEE. J lost 0 bases, V lost 3 bases, and 4 bases had no gene match. This CDR3 spans 15 amino acids. This CDR3 reads CASSSTGVTNYGYTF. For the CDR3, the DNA is TGTGCCAGCAGCTCGACAGGGGTCACTAACTATGGCTACACCTTC.

The CDR3 nucleotides are TGCGCCAGCCGGGGAGGGGGCGATCAGCCCCAGCATTTT. This encodes CASRGGGDQPQHF. This rearrangement joins TRBV5-1 to TRBJ1-5, with 7 bases that match TRBD1. Germline assignment: CDR1 SGHRS and CDR2 YFSETQ. V lost 7 bases and J lost 5; bases outside the gene matches: 6. The CDR3 sequence is 13 residues long.

The chain links TRBV13 to TRBJ2-2; D gene uncertain. The CDR3 consists of 11 residues. Germline V gene data show CDR1 as PRHDT and CDR2 as FYEKMQ (reference sequence). The germline V and J ends were trimmed by 7 bases and 6 bases, with 6 bases remaining between them. The CDR3 protein is CASKWSGELFF. The DNA for the CDR3 is TGTGCCAGCAAGTGGTCCGGGGAGCTGTTTTTT.

The chain couples TRBV5-1 to TRBJ2-1, with D possibly TRBD2 on 6 matching bases. Trimming stripped 7 bases from V and 0 bases from J, with 11 bases between. Germline CDR1 is SGHRS and CDR2 is YFSETQ. This CDR3 has 14 amino acids. The CDR3 loop reads CASSGGNSYNEQFF. CDR3 nucleotides: TGCGCCAGCTCCGGCGGGAACTCCTACAATGAGCAGTTCTTC. The full variable domain, in which reference TRBV5-1 and TRBJ2-1 provide the parts outside the CDR3, is KAGVTQTPRYLIKTRGQQVTLSCSPISGHRSVSWYQQTPGQGLQFLFEYFSETQRNKGNFPGRFSGRQFSNSRSEMNVSTLELGDSALYLCASSGGNSYNEQFFGPGTRLTVL.

The gene calls are TRBV2 and TRBJ2-4; 10 bases agree with TRBD2. This CDR3 is 15 amino acids long. The germline gives CDR1 SNHLY, CDR2 FYNNEI. Losses at the gene ends were 4 bases for V and 9 bases for J; bases not matched to a gene: 9. The CDR3, as DNA: TGTGCCAGCAGTGGGCTAGCGGGGGCCCCGGGCATTCAGTACTTC. As protein: CASSGLAGAPGIQYF.

The rearrangement links TRBV13 to TRBJ2-7, with D unresolved. This CDR3 spans 16 amino acids. Germline V gives CDR1 PRHDT, CDR2 FYEKMQ (reference sequence). V dropped 4 bases and J dropped 7 bases, with 23 bases sitting between them. CDR3 nucleotide sequence: TGTGCCAGCAGCTCTTTCATCGGCAGGCCCTCTGAGGAGCAGTACTTC. Amino acids: CASSSFIGRPSEEQYF.

This clone showed up just once. The chain links TRBV19 to TRBJ1-5; 9 bases map to TRBD1. This CDR3 is 14 amino acids long. Per the germline V gene, CDR1 is LNHDA and CDR2 is SQIVND (reference sequence). Losses at the gene ends were 7 bases for V and 5 bases for J; bases not matched to a gene: 6. The chain's CDR3 is CASTRTGVDQPQHF. CDR3 nucleotide sequence: TGTGCCAGTACCCGGACAGGGGTTGATCAGCCCCAGCATTTT.

The gene calls are TRBV2 and TRBJ2-3; tentatively, D is TRBD1 or TRBD2 (5 bases each). The CDR3 is 16 residues long. Trimming cost V 2 bases and J 0 bases, with 12 bases left between them. CDR1 and CDR2 (germline): SNHLY, FYNNEI. The CDR3 here is CASSELGRDSTDTQYF. The CDR3 DNA follows: TGTGCCAGCAGTGAATTGGGACGGGACAGCACAGATACGCAGTATTTT.

V usage is TRBV2 and J usage is TRBJ2-7, with unresolved D. Trimming cost V 3 bases and J 3 bases, with 3 bases left between them. The CDR3 sequence is 11 residues long. Looked up from germline, CDR1 is SNHLY and CDR2 is FYNNEI. In DNA form, the CDR3 reads TGTGCCAGCAGTGACAACTACGAGCAGTACTTC. As protein: CASSDNYEQYF. Drawing the rest from reference TRBV2 and TRBJ2-7, the complete variable domain is EPEVTQTPSHQVTQMGQEVILRCVPISNHLYFYWYRQILGQKVEFLVSFYNNEISEKSEIFDDQFSVERPDGSNFTLKIRSTKLEDSAMYFCASSDNYEQYFGPGTRLTVT.

The rearrangement joins TRBV12-5 to TRBJ1-1, with TRBD1 identical over 8 bases. This CDR3 is built from 13 residues. Germline V gene lookup returns CDR1 LGHNT and CDR2 FRNRAP. V shed 1 base and J 5 bases; nucleotides not matched to a gene: 0. The CDR3 DNA follows: TGTGCTAGTGGTTTGGACAGGGGGACTGAAGCTTTCTTT. This sequence encodes CASGLDRGTEAFF.

The chain links TRBV30 to TRBJ1-4; 7 bases map to TRBD1. This CDR3 is built from 12 residues. V shed 8 bases and J 8 bases; nucleotides not matched to a gene: 8. CDR1 and CDR2 from the germline V gene are GTSNPN and SVGIG (reference sequence). CDR3 nucleotide sequence: TGTGCCATTCAGGACAGGCAGGAAAAACTGTTTTTT. This sequence encodes CAIQDRQEKLFF.

The chain is built from TRBV27 and TRBJ2-4; TRBD2 might be the D (5 bases). Per the germline V gene, CDR1 is MNHEY and CDR2 is SMNVEV (reference sequence). This CDR3 has 13 residues. The ends were cut back, 7 bases at V and 0 bases at J, with 7 bases in the middle. As DNA, the CDR3 is TGTGCCAGCATAGGACTAGCCAAAAACATTCAGTACTTC. Residues: CASIGLAKNIQYF.

The chain joins TRBV27 to TRBJ2-5, with D perhaps matching TRBD1 (6 bases). CDR1 is MNHEY, CDR2 SMNVEV, per germline (reference sequence). V was cut by 3 bases and J by 9 bases, with 14 bases left in between. This CDR3 has 13 residues. The CDR3 DNA reads as TGTGCCAGCAGTTTTCGGGGACAATCGTCCCAGTACTTC. Its protein is CASSFRGQSSQYF.

V usage is TRBV6-1 and J usage is TRBJ2-7, with no clear D. The V gene's germline CDR1 is MNHNS and CDR2 SASEGT. The CDR3 runs 14 residues. The V gene lost 0 bases and the J gene lost 1 base, with 7 bases spanning the gap. This chain's CDR3 is CASSEAGVSYEQYF. The CDR3 DNA is TGTGCCAGCAGTGAAGCAGGAGTATCCTACGAGCAGTACTTC.

The chain joins TRBV19 to TRBJ1-5, with D tentatively TRBD1 (5 bases). The germline V and J ends were trimmed by 2 bases and 1 base, with 21 bases remaining between them. Germline V gives CDR1 LNHDA, CDR2 SQIVND (reference sequence). CDR3 size: 19 residues. The CDR3 loop reads CASSIMGGTAEGSNQPQHF. CDR3 bases: TGTGCCAGTAGTATAATGGGAGGAACGGCTGAGGGGAGCAATCAGCCCCAGCATTTT.

The chain has TRBV9 and TRBJ1-3; weak D call: TRBD1 (6 bases). This CDR3 contains 16 residues. Trimming stripped 4 bases from V and 0 bases from J, with 14 bases between. CDR1 is SGDLS, CDR2 YYNGEE, per germline. The CDR3 loop is CASSTWGASSGNTIYF. The DNA for the CDR3 is TGTGCCAGCAGCACCTGGGGGGCCAGCTCTGGAAACACCATATATTTT.

This chain uses TRBV19 with TRBJ1-2; weak D call: TRBD1 (5 bases). The V and J ends lost 6 bases and 0 bases respectively, with 11 bases between them. The CDR3 spans 14 residues. CDR1 is LNHDA, CDR2 SQIVND, per germline (reference sequence). This CDR3 reads CASRFDRANYGYTF. The CDR3 region has the DNA TGTGCCAGTAGGTTCGACAGAGCTAACTATGGCTACACCTTC.

The V call is TRBV10-3, the J call TRBJ2-5; 9 bases agree with TRBD1. Germline V lookup: CDR1 ENHRY, CDR2 SYGVKD. The CDR3 is made up of 15 amino acids. J gave up 5 bases and V 5 bases, and 9 bases lay outside the gene matches. The CDR3 DNA reads as TGTGCCATCAGTAAGGACAGGGGAGCGATTGAGACCCAGTACTTC. This translates into CAISKDRGAIETQYF.

This chain uses TRBV6-5 with TRBJ1-1, with TRBD1 identical over 9 bases. The J segment lost 3 bases and the V segment lost 2 bases, leaving 4 bases of the junction unmatched. This CDR3 comprises 15 residues. Germline V gene data show CDR1 as MNHEY and CDR2 as SVGAGI. The CDR3 bases are TGTGCCAGCAGTTACGGGGACAGGGCGGACACTGAAGCTTTCTTT. The encoded protein is CASSYGDRADTEAFF.

V usage is TRBV11-2 and J usage is TRBJ2-3; D remains ambiguous. This CDR3 has 13 amino acids. Trimming left V 4 bases short and J 3 bases short, with 8 bases between. Per the germline V gene, CDR1 is SGHAT and CDR2 is FQNNGV. DNA of the CDR3: TGTGCCAGCAGCTACGGGCGGACAGATACGCAGTATTTT. It codes for CASSYGRTDTQYF. The full variable domain, completed using reference TRBV11-2 and TRBJ2-3, is EAGVAQSPRYKIIEKRQSVAFWCNPISGHATLYWYQQILGQGPKLLIQFQNNGVVDDSQLPKDRFSAERLKGVDSTLKIQPAKLEDSAVYLCASSYGRTDTQYFGPGTRLTVL.

V and J are TRBV19 and TRBJ1-1; 7 bases are a match to TRBD1. The CDR3 length is 13 residues. V shed 11 bases, J shed 1 base, and the junction held 7 bases outside the gene matches. Germline CDR1 LNHDA, CDR2 SQIVND (reference sequence). CDR3 DNA: TGTGCCGCAGGGGGTATAAGGAACACTGAAGCTTTCTTT. Encoded protein: CAAGGIRNTEAFF.

The J gene is TRBJ2-1, the V gene TRBV6-1, with D possibly TRBD2 on 5 matching bases. V lost 1 base, J lost 10 bases, and 11 bases lay in between. This CDR3 contains 13 residues. From germline, CDR1 is MNHNS and CDR2 SASEGT. For the CDR3, the DNA is TGTGCCAGCAGTGAAGATCGGGGTAGGGAGCAGTTCTTC. It specifies CASSEDRGREQFF.

This chain links TRBV9 with TRBJ1-2, with D possibly matching TRBD1 (5 bases). Per the germline V gene, CDR1 is SGDLS and CDR2 is YYNGEE. V dropped 5 bases and J dropped 1 base, with 12 bases sitting between them. The CDR3 consists of 14 residues. As DNA, the CDR3 is TGTGCCAGCAGAAACGGGAGGGGTAACTATGGCTACACCTTC. Translating it yields CASRNGRGNYGYTF.

This clone showed up just once. The chain joins TRBV5-1 to TRBJ2-3; D may be TRBD1 (5 bases). There are 15 residues in the CDR3. Trimming took 1 base from V and 3 from J, leaving 12 bases between them. Looked up from germline, CDR1 is SGHRS and CDR2 is YFSETQ. The CDR3 sequence is CASSLRQFGTDTQYF. Here the CDR3 DNA reads TGCGCCAGCAGCTTGAGACAGTTTGGAACAGATACGCAGTATTTT.

The genes are TRBV13 and TRBJ2-1, with 11 bases lining up with TRBD2. Germline V gene sequence: CDR1 PRHDT, CDR2 FYEKMQ (reference sequence). The V and J ends lost 5 bases and 5 bases, in that order; junction bases with no gene match: 5. The CDR3 is 15 amino acids. The CDR3 loop reads CASSNSGRAHNEQFF. CDR3 bases: TGTGCCAGCAGCAATAGCGGGAGGGCTCACAATGAGCAGTTCTTC. The full variable domain, completed using reference TRBV13 and TRBJ2-1, is AAGVIQSPRHLIKEKRETATLKCYPIPRHDTVYWYQQGPGQDPQFLISFYEKMQSDKGSIPDRFSAQQFSDYHSELNMSSLELGDSALYFCASSNSGRAHNEQFFGPGTRLTVL.